Presented here are 32 T cell receptor beta chains from one specimen sequenced in a study of cytomegalovirus exposure and HLA in healthy donors. Vbeta (60) and Jbeta (13) primers were used in the PCR. Produced via immunoSEQ multiplex PCR; TCRdb's table is partial and in-frame only. The sample lists more than 85,000 clones; around 80% were seen once. The sample consisted of PBMCs. These receptor sequences come from a young man in good health and CMV-seronegative.

The CDR3 here is CASSRTANYGYTF. In DNA, the CDR3 is TGTGCCAGCAGTCGAACAGCCAACTATGGCTACACCTTC. The chain couples TRBV5-6 to TRBJ1-2, with D unclear. Germline V gene lookup returns CDR1 SGHDT and CDR2 YYEEEE. The germline V and J ends were trimmed by 5 bases and 2 bases, with 10 bases remaining between them. The CDR3 is 13 amino acids.

The chain couples TRBV27 to TRBJ1-2; D is undetermined. Germline assignment: CDR1 MNHEY and CDR2 SMNVEV (reference sequence). Trimming left V 10 bases short and J 6 bases short, with 18 bases between. This CDR3 spans 13 amino acids. CDR3 loop: CATRTVGRDGYTF. CDR3 in DNA: TGTGCCACAAGGACCGTTGGGAGGGATGGCTACACCTTC.

The chain recombines TRBV7-8 with TRBJ2-7; D is perhaps TRBD1 (6 bases). The CDR3 is 16 residues long. Per the germline V gene, CDR1 is SGHVS and CDR2 is FQNEAQ. V gave up 4 bases and J gave up 3 bases, with 19 bases separating them. The CDR3 DNA reads as TGTGCCAGCAGCTACGATCTCAGGGGTGGCTTCTACGAGCAGTACTTC. Its translation: CASSYDLRGGFYEQYF.

The V call is TRBV7-7, the J call TRBJ2-5, with 12 bases identical to TRBD1. The CDR3 sequence is 20 residues long. Losses at the gene ends were 5 bases for V and 7 bases for J; bases not matched to a gene: 23. Germline loops: CDR1 SSHAT, CDR2 FNYEAQ (reference sequence). CDR3 residues: CASSLTSGTGGPISVGTQYF. The CDR3 nucleotides read TGTGCCAGCAGCCTCACTTCCGGGACAGGGGGCCCCATCTCAGTAGGGACCCAGTACTTC.

The chain joins TRBV30 to TRBJ2-4, with TRBD2 as a possible D gene (5 bases). In germline, CDR1 is GTSNPN, CDR2 SVGIG (reference sequence). Trimming took 0 bases from V and 9 from J, leaving 6 bases between them. CDR3 length: 11 amino acids. The CDR3 reads CAWSVEGIQYF. Written as DNA, the CDR3 is TGTGCCTGGAGTGTAGAGGGCATTCAGTACTTC.

This chain uses TRBV6-5 with TRBJ2-2, with TRBD2 matching over 9 bases. Germline V gene lookup returns CDR1 MNHEY and CDR2 SVGAGI. J gave up 6 bases and V 6 bases, and 11 bases lay outside the gene matches. This CDR3 has 16 amino acids. CDR3 amino acids: CASSYDPAGGAGELFF. Here the CDR3 DNA reads TGTGCCAGCAGCTACGACCCAGCGGGAGGCGCCGGGGAGCTGTTTTTT.

The chain couples TRBV19 to TRBJ1-5, with 9 bases that match TRBD1. The CDR3 spans 13 residues. Trimming at V came to 8 bases and at J to 4 bases, leaving 3 bases not matched to a gene. Germline lookup yields CDR1 LNHDA and CDR2 SQIVND (reference sequence). The CDR3 region has the DNA TGTGCCAGTTCCGGGACAGGGAATCAGCCCCAGCATTTT. Translation gives CASSGTGNQPQHF. Drawing the rest from reference TRBV19 and TRBJ1-5, the complete variable domain is DGGITQSPKYLFRKEGQNVTLSCEQNLNHDAMYWYRQDPGQGLRLIYYSQIVNDFQKGDIAEGYSVSREKKESFPLTVTSAQKNPTAFYLCASSGTGNQPQHFGDGTRLSIL.

The chain couples TRBV4-2 to TRBJ2-1, with 9 bases identical to TRBD2. Germline CDR1 is LGHNA and CDR2 is YNFKEQ. Trimming cost V 2 bases and J 3 bases; bases outside gene matches: 11. This CDR3 comprises 18 residues. The CDR3 DNA is TGTGCCAGCAGCCAATTTACCGGGACTAGCAGTTTCTACAATGAGCAGTTCTTC. This gives the protein CASSQFTGTSSFYNEQFF.

Remarks on this clone: Germline is not matched at one junction end, which may reflect a read error. This chain connects TRBV7-9 to TRBJ1-5; D uncertain. The CDR3 totals 13 residues. Germline V lookup: CDR1 SEHNR, CDR2 FQNEAQ (reference sequence). DNA of the CDR3: TGTTCCAGCAGCTTATTTAGCGATCAGCCCCAGCATTTT. It yields the protein CSSSLFSDQPQHF. The variable domain in full, completed from reference TRBV7-9 and TRBJ1-5, reads DTGVSQNPRHKITKRGQNVTFRCDPISEHNRLYWYRQTLGQGPEFLTYFQNEAQLEKSRLLSDRFSAERPKGSFSTLEIQRTEQGDSAMYLCSSSLFSDQPQHFGDGTRLSIL.

The gene calls are TRBV27 and TRBJ2-7; 9 nucleotides align to TRBD1. The ends lost 5 bases at V and 4 bases at J; junction bases unmatched: 12. The CDR3 has 16 amino acids. Germline CDR1 and CDR2: MNHEY and SMNVEV (reference sequence). This CDR3 reads CASSAGVDRGRYEQYF. CDR3 sequence (DNA): TGTGCCAGCAGTGCCGGGGTGGACAGGGGAAGGTACGAGCAGTACTTC.

The gene calls are TRBV29-1 and TRBJ1-2; D may be TRBD1 (5 bases). CDR1 SQVTM and CDR2 ANQGSEA come from the germline V gene. There are 14 residues in the CDR3. Trimming cost V 4 bases and J 6 bases, with 18 bases left between them. CDR3 sequence: CSVGGGGGVHGYTF. The CDR3 DNA reads as TGCAGCGTTGGGGGGGGAGGCGGGGTTCATGGCTACACCTTC.

The V call is TRBV7-2, the J call TRBJ2-5; 8 bases line up with TRBD2. Per germline, CDR1 SGHTA and CDR2 FQGNSA. The V gene end was trimmed by 5 bases and the J gene end by 5 bases; junction bases not matched to a gene: 13. The CDR3 runs to 16 residues. Here the CDR3 DNA reads TGTGCCAGCAGCCCTACGGGAGGGACCCCGTGGGAGACCCAGTACTTC. Its translation is CASSPTGGTPWETQYF. Together with reference TRBV7-2 and TRBJ2-5, the CDR3 gives the full variable domain: GAGVSQSPSNKVTEKGKDVELRCDPISGHTALYWYRQSLGQGLEFLIYFQGNSAPDKSGLPSDRFSAERTGGSVSTLTIQRTQQEDSAVYLCASSPTGGTPWETQYFGPGTRLLVL.

This clone was seen only once. CDR3 region: CASSTRQAADANYGYTF. The DNA for the CDR3 is TGTGCCAGTAGCACGAGACAGGCCGCTGATGCCAACTATGGCTACACCTTC. This chain connects TRBV19 to TRBJ1-2; D possibly corresponds to TRBD1 (6 bases). The ends were cut back, 6 bases at V and 2 bases at J, with 22 bases in the middle. CDR1 is LNHDA, CDR2 SQIVND, per germline (reference sequence). This CDR3 comprises 17 residues.

This clone came up once. V usage is TRBV6-1 and J usage is TRBJ2-4; tentatively, D is TRBD2 (5 bases). V dropped 10 bases and J dropped 3 bases, with 19 bases sitting between them. CDR1 and CDR2 from the germline V gene are MNHNS and SASEGT. The CDR3 spans 15 residues. CDR3 in amino acids: CATSPAETGKNIQYF. In DNA form, the CDR3 reads TGTGCCACCTCACCAGCGGAGACGGGCAAAAACATTCAGTACTTC.

This rearrangement joins TRBV29-1 to TRBJ2-1, with 11 bases matching TRBD2. J was trimmed by 8 bases and V by 7 bases; bases with no gene match: 7. The germline gives CDR1 SQVTM, CDR2 ANQGSEA. The CDR3 loop spans 13 amino acids. CDR3 nucleotide sequence: TGCAGCGGTGGGACTAGCGGCCTGGATGAGCAGTTCTTC. Amino acids: CSGGTSGLDEQFF.

The rearrangement uses TRBV2 and TRBJ1-4, with D maybe TRBD1 (5 bases). Germline V gives CDR1 SNHLY, CDR2 FYNNEI. V was shortened by 4 bases and J by 8 bases, with 14 bases between the two germline ends. The CDR3 is 14 amino acids. CDR3 loop: CASSGLQGSEKLFF. For the CDR3, the DNA is TGTGCCAGCAGTGGACTCCAGGGCAGCGAAAAACTGTTTTTT.

The rearrangement joins TRBV30 to TRBJ2-1, with a weak D call TRBD1 (6 bases). Trimming took off 2 bases at V and 9 bases at J, with 23 bases between the two ends. This CDR3 contains 16 residues. Per the germline V gene, CDR1 is GTSNPN and CDR2 is SVGIG (reference sequence). The CDR3 protein is CAWSPPAGAPSSEQFF. Written as DNA, the CDR3 is TGTGCCTGGAGTCCCCCTGCAGGGGCCCCGTCCAGTGAGCAGTTCTTC.

The chain uses TRBV2 and TRBJ2-1; 10 bases map to TRBD1. The CDR3 length is 15 residues. Germline CDR1 is SNHLY and CDR2 is FYNNEI. The V segment lost 7 bases and the J segment 4 bases; nucleotides outside the gene matches: 7. The CDR3 sequence is CASKVGTGVYNEQFF. CDR3 bases: TGTGCCAGCAAGGTAGGGACAGGGGTTTACAATGAGCAGTTCTTC.

V is TRBV30 and J is TRBJ2-7; TRBD2 agrees at 12 bases. CDR3 length equals 15 residues. V dropped 3 bases and J dropped 2; count of bases not matched to a gene: 5. Germline CDR1 is GTSNPN and CDR2 is SVGIG (reference sequence). CDR3 loop: CAWSRLAGGAYEQYF. The CDR3 DNA sequence: TGTGCCTGGAGCCGTCTAGCGGGGGGGGCCTACGAGCAGTACTTC.

This clone has just a few counts. The chain joins TRBV27 to TRBJ2-7, with 10 bases matching TRBD2. This CDR3 comprises 16 residues. V gave up 5 bases and J gave up 3 bases; unmatched junction bases: 10. Germline V gives CDR1 MNHEY, CDR2 SMNVEV (reference sequence). CDR3 sequence: CASSPKGLAKIYEQYF. The CDR3 bases are TGTGCCAGCAGTCCTAAGGGACTAGCGAAAATCTACGAGCAGTACTTC.

The chain combines TRBV30 with TRBJ1-5, with a possible D match to TRBD1 (6 bases). The CDR3 has 14 residues. Germline loops: CDR1 GTSNPN, CDR2 SVGIG (reference sequence). Trimming left V 2 bases short and J 4 bases short, with 12 bases between. As DNA, the CDR3 is TGTGCCTGGAGTTGGGCAGGGGCAAATCAGCCCCAGCATTTT. As protein: CAWSWAGANQPQHF.

This clone appeared once. The gene calls are TRBV10-3 and TRBJ2-7; TRBD2 agrees at 9 bases. This CDR3 is built from 14 residues. CDR1 and CDR2 from the germline V gene are ENHRY and SYGVKD. Trimming cost V 3 bases and J 6 bases; bases outside gene matches: 6. The CDR3 reads CAISDGTSSTEQYF. The CDR3 DNA is TGTGCCATCAGTGATGGGACTAGCTCTACCGAGCAGTACTTC.

This chain connects TRBV10-3 to TRBJ2-5, with TRBD2 identical over 11 bases. From germline, CDR1 is ENHRY and CDR2 SYGVKD. V lost 8 bases to trimming and J lost 4 bases; unmatched junction nucleotides: 0. The length of the CDR3 is 12 residues. CDR3 DNA sequence: TGTGCCATCGGACTAGCGGGAGAGACCCAGTACTTC. The encoded protein is CAIGLAGETQYF.

The CDR3 protein is CASSQQGTGGYEQYF. In DNA form, the CDR3 reads TGCGCCAGCAGCCAACAAGGGACAGGGGGCTACGAGCAGTACTTC. This chain links TRBV5-1 with TRBJ2-7, with TRBD1 matching over 11 bases. The CDR3 spans 15 residues. V was pared by 4 bases and J by 3 bases, with 6 bases of the junction left unmatched. Germline CDR1 is SGHRS and CDR2 is YFSETQ.

The chain has TRBV28 and TRBJ2-7; 9 bases match TRBD1. Germline CDR1 reads MDHEN; CDR2 reads SYDVKM. V was clipped by 11 bases and J by 3 bases; unmatched bases: 8. This CDR3 spans 13 amino acids. CDR3 loop: CAARGQGLYEQYF. For the CDR3, the DNA is TGTGCCGCGCGGGGACAGGGCCTCTACGAGCAGTACTTC.

The CDR3 nucleotides read TGTGCCAGCAGCTCTGGGACACCCGCTAGACTGGTCTACGAGCAGTACTTC. It translates to CASSSGTPARLVYEQYF. The rearrangement joins TRBV5-5 to TRBJ2-7, with D possibly being TRBD1 (6 bases). The CDR3 contains 17 residues. Germline CDR1 SGHKS, CDR2 YYEKEE (reference sequence). The germline V and J ends were trimmed by 3 bases and 3 bases, with 22 bases remaining between them.

This chain joins TRBV4-2 and TRBJ2-2, with D tentatively TRBD1 (6 bases). From germline, CDR1 is LGHNA and CDR2 YNFKEQ. This CDR3 is built from 17 residues. The V gene lost 1 base and the J gene lost 3 bases, with 15 bases spanning the gap. CDR3 DNA: TGTGCCAGCAGCCAAGTCTCGAGACAGGAGTACACCGGGGAGCTGTTTTTT. It is translated as CASSQVSRQEYTGELFF.

The V gene is TRBV2, the J gene TRBJ2-1; 7 nucleotides align to TRBD2. Germline V gene sequence: CDR1 SNHLY, CDR2 FYNNEI. The CDR3 has 16 residues. J lost 0 bases, V lost 6 bases, and 8 bases had no gene match. CDR3 residues: CASRAPTSVSYNEQFF. Here the CDR3 DNA reads TGTGCCAGCAGGGCCCCAACTAGCGTCTCCTACAATGAGCAGTTCTTC.

A few counts support this clone. The chain recombines TRBV5-1 with TRBJ2-6, with a weak D call TRBD2 (5 bases). Trimming took 0 bases from V and 1 from J, leaving 8 bases between them. CDR1 is SGHRS, CDR2 YFSETQ, per germline. This CDR3 has 16 amino acids. The CDR3 coding sequence is TGCGCCAGCAGCTTGGACTCGGGATCTGGGGCCAACGTCCTGACTTTC. This gives the protein CASSLDSGSGANVLTF.

The chain carries TRBV25-1 and TRBJ2-4; the D gene is possibly TRBD2 (6 bases). The V gene lost 8 bases and the J gene lost 6 bases, with 14 bases spanning the gap. This CDR3 has 13 residues. The germline V gene encodes CDR1 MGHDK and CDR2 SYGVNS. CDR3 region: CASGDSWGNIQYF. DNA for the CDR3: TGTGCCAGCGGGGACTCTTGGGGAAACATTCAGTACTTC.

A single count supports this clone. This rearrangement joins TRBV4-3 to TRBJ2-6; TRBD2 might be the D (6 bases). The CDR3 totals 19 residues. V was clipped by 0 bases and J by 0 bases, with 15 bases between them. Germline CDR1 reads LGHNA; CDR2 reads YSLEER. This CDR3 reads CASSQEALVGGSGANVLTF. The CDR3 region has the DNA TGCGCCAGCAGCCAAGAAGCTTTAGTCGGGGGCTCTGGGGCCAACGTCCTGACTTTC.

The J gene is TRBJ1-6, the V gene TRBV10-3; possible D gene TRBD1, 5 bases. The V end lost 7 bases, the J end lost 10 bases, and 14 bases lay between the germline ends. The CDR3 extends over 13 amino acids. CDR1 and CDR2 (germline): ENHRY, SYGVKD. The CDR3 nucleotides are TGTGCCATCACCCCAGGGTTAGACTCACCCCTCCACTTT. Residues: CAITPGLDSPLHF.